This TCR beta chain stems from a study of CD8 T cells in Susac syndrome. Reverse transcription of about 0.45 to 1 ug RNA used random hexamers. One entry per CDR3 protein, called by TCRdb with MiXCR from the immunoSEQ multiplex PCR reads. Of under 95,000 distinct CDR3 sequences in the sample, 95% were seen once. CDR3 length equals 12 residues. The V gene lost 5 bases and the J gene lost 8 bases, with 11 bases spanning the gap. Germline CDR1 and CDR2: SGHDT and YYEEEE. This TCR derives from a human donor with Susac syndrome. The rearrangement uses TRBV5-6 and TRBJ2-4; TRBD1 might be the D (5 bases). Sequenced input: CD8+ T cells from PBMCs. The CDR3 sequence is CASSEGDYIQYF. In DNA, the CDR3 is TGTGCCAGCAGTGAAGGGGATTACATTCAGTACTTC.